The 29 T cell receptor beta chains below come from one sample, sequenced in a study of shared clonotypes between healthy human individuals. This table comes from immunoSEQ multiplex PCR, and its TCRdb copy is limited to in-frame clones, with some not included. Of some 2,000,000 clones in the sample, 90% to 95% are singletons; the top ten hold 0.1% to 0.15%. The sequenced sample consisted of naive CD4+ T cells sorted from blood. Subset meaning: CD45RA+ positively selected. These receptors came from a man between 18 and 29 years old in good health.

The V and J genes are TRBV27 and TRBJ1-1, with D unresolved. With 5 bases removed from V and 0 bases from J, the gap between germline ends came to 19 bases. This CDR3 region has 17 residues. Germline CDR1 is MNHEY and CDR2 is SMNVEV (reference sequence). This CDR3 reads CASSARIPRTMNTEAFF. The CDR3 bases are TGTGCCAGCAGTGCCCGGATACCCCGGACCATGAACACTGAAGCTTTCTTT.

The CDR3 nucleotides are TGTGCCAGCAGCTTGGGGCAGGGCCAGGGCCTCTATGGCTACACCTTC. This encodes CASSLGQGQGLYGYTF. This chain joins TRBV5-4 and TRBJ1-2; D is possibly TRBD1 (5 bases). The CDR3 totals 16 residues. V lost 0 bases to trimming and J lost 4 bases, with 16 bases between them. Per germline, CDR1 SGHNT and CDR2 YYREEE (reference sequence).

V usage is TRBV15 and J usage is TRBJ2-1, with a weak D call TRBD2 (6 bases). Germline V gives CDR1 LNHNV, CDR2 YYDKDF (reference sequence). V gave up 4 bases and J gave up 12 bases, with 19 bases separating them. The CDR3 covers 14 residues. The CDR3 spells CATSNLAEGVGQFF. The DNA for the CDR3 is TGTGCCACCAGCAACTTAGCGGAGGGAGTGGGGCAGTTCTTC.

This clone was counted once. J is TRBJ2-6 and V is TRBV4-1; tentative D call: TRBD1 (5 bases). The CDR3 totals 19 residues. With 0 bases removed from V and 0 bases from J, the gap between germline ends came to 15 bases. Germline CDR1 is MGHRA and CDR2 is YSYEKL. The CDR3 sequence: CASSQEDLQALSGANVLTF. The CDR3 DNA is TGCGCCAGCAGCCAAGAAGACCTACAGGCGCTCTCTGGGGCCAACGTCCTGACTTTC.

This rearrangement joins TRBV6-5 to TRBJ1-5; D is unclear. Germline V gene data show CDR1 as MNHEY and CDR2 as SVGAGI. Trimming took 5 bases from V and 6 from J, leaving 8 bases between them. The CDR3 loop spans 12 amino acids. CDR3 DNA: TGTGCCAGCAGTCTAGGGATTCAGCCCCAGCATTTT. Residues: CASSLGIQPQHF.

The gene calls are TRBV29-1 and TRBJ2-1; D might be TRBD2 (5 bases). V was shortened by 5 bases and J by 4 bases, with 12 bases between the two germline ends. Germline CDR1 and CDR2: SQVTM and ANQGSEA. The CDR3 loop spans 13 amino acids. CDR3 protein: CSVILREYNEQFF. In nucleotides, the CDR3 is TGCAGCGTTATATTGAGGGAGTACAATGAGCAGTTCTTC.

The genes are TRBV5-1 and TRBJ1-4; the match to TRBD1 covers 7 bases. This CDR3 has 16 residues. Per the germline V gene, CDR1 is SGHRS and CDR2 is YFSETQ. Losses at the gene ends were 3 bases for V and 0 bases for J; bases not matched to a gene: 5. The CDR3 coding sequence is TGCGCCAGCAGCTCAACAGGGGTAGCAACTAATGAAAAACTGTTTTTT. Amino acid sequence: CASSSTGVATNEKLFF.

This sequence joins TRBV5-6 and TRBJ2-4; D remains unclear. The germline V and J ends were trimmed by 2 bases and 5 bases, with 8 bases remaining between them. The CDR3 totals 13 residues. CDR1 and CDR2 (germline): SGHDT, YYEEEE. The CDR3 bases are TGTGCCAGCAGCTTTACCAGCCAAAACATTCAGTACTTC. Protein: CASSFTSQNIQYF.

The chain uses TRBV6-5 and TRBJ1-4, with unresolved D. The CDR3 has 14 residues. CDR1 MNHEY and CDR2 SVGAGI come from the germline V gene. V lost 0 bases to trimming and J lost 1 base, with 3 bases between them. CDR3 in amino acids: CASSYSKTNEKLFF. CDR3 in DNA: TGTGCCAGCAGTTACTCGAAAACTAATGAAAAACTGTTTTTT.

The rearrangement links TRBV5-4 to TRBJ2-1; D is perhaps TRBD1 (6 bases). The CDR3 runs 16 residues. V lost 3 bases and J 7 bases, leaving 20 bases between the germline ends. From germline, CDR1 is SGHNT and CDR2 YYREEE (reference sequence). The CDR3, as DNA: TGTGCCAGCAGCTCCGGACAGCAGATAGTACAAAATGAGCAGTTCTTC. Translation: CASSSGQQIVQNEQFF.

This rearrangement joins TRBV10-3 to TRBJ2-7; D could derive from TRBD1 or TRBD2 (5 bases each). This CDR3 has 13 amino acids. Trimming removed 4 bases at V and 5 bases at J, with 12 bases between. Germline V gene lookup returns CDR1 ENHRY and CDR2 SYGVKD. The DNA of the CDR3 is TGTGCCATCAGTGGAGGGGCAGTGGACGAGCAGTACTTC. Encoded protein: CAISGGAVDEQYF.

V usage is TRBV7-8 and J usage is TRBJ2-1, with 8 bases lining up with TRBD1. The J segment lost 2 bases and the V segment lost 3 bases, leaving 12 bases of the junction unmatched. There are 18 residues in the CDR3. The germline gives CDR1 SGHVS, CDR2 FQNEAQ. The CDR3 region is CASSFRTGLTFTYNEQFF. The CDR3 bases are TGTGCCAGCAGCTTCCGGACAGGGCTTACCTTTACCTACAATGAGCAGTTCTTC.

This clone occurred many times. This sample also contains other DNA sequences that code for the same CDR3. The gene calls are TRBV7-9 and TRBJ2-3; D gene ambiguous. V was clipped by 5 bases and J by 2 bases, with 2 bases between them. This CDR3 has 11 residues. Germline lookup yields CDR1 SEHNR and CDR2 FQNEAQ (reference sequence). CDR3 nucleotides: TGTGCCAGCAGCCTCACAGATACGCAGTATTTT. It translates to CASSLTDTQYF.

Comments on this clone: This specimen includes other DNA sequences encoding the same CDR3. V and J are TRBV30 and TRBJ2-7; D assignment may be TRBD1 or TRBD2 (5 bases each). This CDR3 contains 12 residues. CDR1 and CDR2 (germline): GTSNPN, SVGIG (reference sequence). V dropped 1 base and J dropped 7 bases, with 11 bases sitting between them. The chain's CDR3 is CAWSGGAGEQYF. As DNA, the CDR3 is TGTGCCTGGAGTGGAGGGGCAGGGGAGCAGTACTTC.

This sequence joins TRBV18 and TRBJ2-2, with TRBD1 matching 11 bases. Trimming took 4 bases from V and 4 from J; bases not matched to a gene: 5. The CDR3 extends over 16 amino acids. The V gene's germline CDR1 is KGHSH and CDR2 LQKENI. The CDR3 loop is CASSRGQGAITGELFF. CDR3 DNA sequence: TGTGCCAGCTCACGAGGACAGGGGGCTATCACCGGGGAGCTGTTTTTT. The full variable domain, with the rest looked up from reference TRBV18 and TRBJ2-2, is NAGVMQNPRHLVRRRGQEARLRCSPMKGHSHVYWYRQLPEEGLKFMVYLQKENIIDESGMPKERFSAEFPKEGPSILRIQQVVRGDSAAYFCASSRGQGAITGELFFGEGSRLTVL.

This chain links TRBV30 with TRBJ2-7; maybe TRBD2 (6 bases). CDR1 is GTSNPN and CDR2 is SVGIG in the germline V gene (reference sequence). Trimming stripped 4 bases from V and 3 bases from J, with 16 bases between. The CDR3 is made up of 14 amino acids. The DNA for the CDR3 is TGTGCCTGGACACCCGGGGGTCAACTCTACGAGCAGTACTTC. Translated, it gives CAWTPGGQLYEQYF.

The rearrangement links TRBV5-6 to TRBJ1-2, with 11 bases aligning to TRBD1. After removal of 4 bases from V and 4 bases from J, the junction contained 15 bases not matched to a gene. Germline lookup yields CDR1 SGHDT and CDR2 YYEEEE. This CDR3 region has 18 residues. The CDR3 DNA sequence: TGTGCCAGCAGCCGCGAGGAGTGGGGACAGGGGGTTACCTATGGCTACACCTTC. This sequence encodes CASSREEWGQGVTYGYTF. The variable domain in full, with the rest retrieved from reference TRBV5-6 and TRBJ1-2, is DAGVTQSPTHLIKTRGQQVTLRCSPKSGHDTVSWYQQALGQGPQFIFQYYEEEERQRGNFPDRFSGHQFPNYSSELNVNALLLGDSALYLCASSREEWGQGVTYGYTFGSGTRLTVV.

This clone was recorded only once. The chain recombines TRBV28 with TRBJ2-7, with 10 bases lining up with TRBD1. CDR3 length: 16 amino acids. Germline V gene lookup returns CDR1 MDHEN and CDR2 SYDVKM. The ends lost 7 bases at V and 5 bases at J; junction bases unmatched: 14. This chain's CDR3 is CASNSPPGQGSHEQYF. For the CDR3, the DNA is TGTGCCAGCAACTCGCCACCGGGACAGGGGTCCCACGAGCAGTACTTC.

This clone was seen only once. The same CDR3 arises from other DNA sequences in this sample as well. CDR3 nucleotide sequence: TGTGCCAGCAGCCCGGACAGGGGGGGAAGCAATCAGCCCCAGCATTTT. This gives the protein CASSPDRGGSNQPQHF. The rearrangement joins TRBV11-1 to TRBJ1-5; 10 bases agree with TRBD1. Germline V lookup: CDR1 SGHAT, CDR2 FQDESV (reference sequence). V lost 5 bases, J lost 1 base, and 5 bases stayed unmatched. The CDR3 consists of 16 residues.

This clone was recorded only once. CDR3 loop: CASGRASIDNEQFF. The CDR3 bases are TGCGCCAGCGGGAGGGCCTCGATCGACAATGAGCAGTTCTTC. The V and J genes are TRBV5-1 and TRBJ2-1; 7 bases agree with TRBD2. The CDR3 length is 14 residues. Germline CDR1 reads SGHRS; CDR2 reads YFSETQ. V lost 7 bases to trimming and J lost 5 bases; unmatched junction nucleotides: 9.

The chain recombines TRBV12-5 with TRBJ2-3, with 7 bases aligning to TRBD1. The ends lost 6 bases at V and 0 bases at J; junction bases unmatched: 0. The CDR3 is made up of 13 amino acids. CDR1 and CDR2 from the germline V gene are LGHNT and FRNRAP. CDR3 coding DNA: TGTGCTAGTGGACAGGGGAGCACAGATACGCAGTATTTT. This translates into CASGQGSTDTQYF.

The chain combines TRBV5-4 with TRBJ2-3; TRBD2 might be the D (6 bases). V lost 4 bases, J lost 0 bases, and 15 bases lay in between. Germline lookup yields CDR1 SGHNT and CDR2 YYREEE (reference sequence). This CDR3 spans 16 amino acids. The CDR3 DNA follows: TGTGCCAGCAGCCCCGGGGGAGCGGCAAGCACAGATACGCAGTATTTT. As protein: CASSPGGAASTDTQYF.

The chain couples TRBV11-2 to TRBJ1-5; perhaps TRBD1 as D (6 bases). Germline CDR1 reads SGHAT; CDR2 reads FQNNGV. The CDR3 is 17 residues long. The V end lost 0 bases, the J end lost 2 bases, and 14 bases lay between the germline ends. The CDR3 coding sequence is TGTGCCAGCAGCTTAGAGGGGGGGGCGCATGGCAATCAGCCCCAGCATTTT. Its protein product is CASSLEGGAHGNQPQHF.

About this clone: At one of its ends the junction is not consistent with the germline gene, which may arise from a read error. The chain carries TRBV7-7 and TRBJ1-5; no reliable D call. Germline V CDR1 and CDR2: SSHAT, FNYEAQ (reference sequence). This CDR3 has 16 amino acids. Here the CDR3 DNA reads TGTGCTAGCAGCCCAGGACGGGATTATAGCAATCAGCCCCAGCATTTT. This sequence encodes CASSPGRDYSNQPQHF.

This clone occurred a few times. Different DNA sequences within this sample yield the same CDR3. This rearrangement joins TRBV6-5 to TRBJ2-6; D is perhaps TRBD2 (7 bases). Germline V gives CDR1 MNHEY, CDR2 SVGAGI. V was cut by 6 bases and J by 4 bases, with 13 bases left in between. There are 15 residues in the CDR3. Here the CDR3 DNA reads TGTGCCAGCAGCAGGGGAGGGGCCGGGGCCAACGTCCTGACTTTC. It encodes CASSRGGAGANVLTF.

V is TRBV2 and J is TRBJ1-2; D possibly corresponds to TRBD1 (6 bases). Germline V gives CDR1 SNHLY, CDR2 FYNNEI. Trimming removed 2 bases at V and 4 bases at J, with 11 bases between. The CDR3 is made up of 14 amino acids. In DNA, the CDR3 is TGTGCCAGCAGTGAAAGCAGGGGAGCCTATGGCTACACCTTC. It codes for CASSESRGAYGYTF.

This clone was recorded at least ten times. The chain combines TRBV29-1 with TRBJ2-7, with D possibly being TRBD1 or TRBD2 (6 bases each). Trimming removed 7 bases from V and 0 bases from J, with 10 bases in between. The germline V gene encodes CDR1 SQVTM and CDR2 ANQGSEA. CDR3 length equals 12 residues. CDR3 nucleotide sequence: TGCAGCGCGGGGGACATCTCCTACGAGCAGTACTTC. The encoded protein is CSAGDISYEQYF.

In this sample, this clone turned up a few times. The rearrangement uses TRBV19 and TRBJ2-5, with TRBD2 matching 14 bases. The CDR3 loop spans 16 amino acids. The J segment lost 7 bases and the V segment lost 3 bases, leaving 7 bases of the junction unmatched. The V gene's germline CDR1 is LNHDA and CDR2 SQIVND (reference sequence). CDR3 sequence reads: CASSIGTSGGLGTQYF. The CDR3 DNA reads as TGTGCCAGTAGTATCGGGACTAGCGGGGGCCTGGGGACCCAGTACTTC.

This clone was seen only once. V gene TRBV6-1 combines with J gene TRBJ2-3; the D is unclear. V dropped 4 bases and J dropped 5 bases, with 7 bases sitting between them. Germline V gene sequence: CDR1 MNHNS, CDR2 SASEGT. The CDR3 consists of 12 residues. In nucleotides, the CDR3 is TGTGCCAGCAGTGCCCGGAGAGATACGCAGTATTTT. It encodes CASSARRDTQYF.